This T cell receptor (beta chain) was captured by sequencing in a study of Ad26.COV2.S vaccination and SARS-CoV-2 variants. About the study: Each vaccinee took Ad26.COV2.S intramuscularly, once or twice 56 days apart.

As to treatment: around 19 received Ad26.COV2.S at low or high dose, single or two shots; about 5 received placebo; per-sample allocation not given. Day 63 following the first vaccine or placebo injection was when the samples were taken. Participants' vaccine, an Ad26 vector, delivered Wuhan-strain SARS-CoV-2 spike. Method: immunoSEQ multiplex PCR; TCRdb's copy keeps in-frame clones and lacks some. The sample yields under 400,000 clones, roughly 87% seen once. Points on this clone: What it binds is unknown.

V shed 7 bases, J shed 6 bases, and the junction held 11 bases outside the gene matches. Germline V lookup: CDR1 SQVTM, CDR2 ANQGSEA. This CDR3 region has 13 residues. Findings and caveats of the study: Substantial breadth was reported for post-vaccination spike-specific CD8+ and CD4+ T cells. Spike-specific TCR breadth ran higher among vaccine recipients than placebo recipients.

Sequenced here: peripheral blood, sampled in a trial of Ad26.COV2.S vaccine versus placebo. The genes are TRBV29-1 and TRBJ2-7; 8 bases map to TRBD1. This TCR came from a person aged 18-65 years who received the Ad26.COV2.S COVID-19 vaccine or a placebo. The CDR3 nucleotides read TGCAGCGCCATCGTAGGACAGGGTGGCGAGCAGTACTTC. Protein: CSAIVGQGGEQYF.